Presented here are 27 T cell receptor beta chains from one specimen sequenced in a study of blood T cell repertoires in COVID-19. This table comes from immunoSEQ multiplex PCR, and its TCRdb copy is limited to in-frame clones, with some not included. The sample lists 150,000 to 200,000 clones, 88% occurring once. Sequenced material: peripheral blood. These receptors came from a man between 70 and 80 years old with active or convalescent COVID-19.

V usage is TRBV10-3 and J usage is TRBJ2-2, with 9 bases lining up with TRBD2. The CDR3 contains 16 residues. V lost 2 bases, J lost 6 bases, and 7 bases stayed unmatched. CDR1 is ENHRY and CDR2 is SYGVKD in the germline V gene. CDR3 residues: CAISERVAGVAGELFF. The CDR3 DNA is TGTGCCATCAGTGAGAGGGTAGCGGGAGTGGCCGGGGAGCTGTTTTTT.

The chain couples TRBV6-6 to TRBJ2-5; D is undetermined. The CDR3 totals 16 residues. Germline V gene sequence: CDR1 MNHNY, CDR2 SVGAGI (reference sequence). The germline V and J ends were trimmed by 5 bases and 1 base, with 17 bases remaining between them. The CDR3 nucleotides read TGTGCCAGCAGTAGCCAGGTCCTCGGTCCCCAAGAGACCCAGTACTTC. Amino acids: CASSSQVLGPQETQYF.

This sequence joins TRBV4-1 and TRBJ1-2; 10 bases align to TRBD1. CDR1 and CDR2 (germline): MGHRA, YSYEKL. The CDR3 is 17 residues long. V dropped 1 base and J dropped 11; count of bases not matched to a gene: 16. The CDR3 spells CASSQVYMGTGVLFYTF. For the CDR3, the DNA is TGCGCCAGCAGCCAAGTGTACATGGGGACAGGGGTCCTATTTTACACCTTC.

The CDR3 DNA reads as TGTGCCTGGAGTGCGCAGGGGTATAATTCACCCCTCCACTTT. Translated, it gives CAWSAQGYNSPLHF. The chain couples TRBV30 to TRBJ1-6; perhaps TRBD1 as D (6 bases). The germline gives CDR1 GTSNPN, CDR2 SVGIG (reference sequence). The V end was cut by 1 base, the J end by 4 bases, with 8 bases between. The CDR3 spans 14 residues.

The gene calls are TRBV20-1 and TRBJ2-5; tentatively, D is TRBD1 (5 bases). The CDR3 has 11 residues. CDR1 and CDR2 (germline): DFQATT, SNEGSKA (reference sequence). CDR3 amino acids: CSPASGETQYF. CDR3 bases: TGCAGCCCGGCCTCAGGGGAGACCCAGTACTTC.

The gene calls are TRBV19 and TRBJ2-4; maybe TRBD2 (5 bases). The V end lost 3 bases, the J end lost 16 bases, and 19 bases lay between the germline ends. Germline V gene lookup returns CDR1 LNHDA and CDR2 SQIVND (reference sequence). CDR3 length: 13 residues. The CDR3 sequence is CASSMGDSSGYYF. The CDR3 DNA reads TGTGCCAGTAGTATGGGAGACTCCTCCGGGTATTACTTC.

The chain recombines TRBV30 with TRBJ1-1; D is perhaps TRBD1 (5 bases). Per the germline V gene, CDR1 is GTSNPN and CDR2 is SVGIG (reference sequence). The CDR3 loop spans 12 amino acids. V dropped 2 bases and J dropped 8 bases, with 12 bases sitting between them. CDR3 nucleotide sequence: TGTGCCTGGAGTCCCCTAGGACAAGAAGCTTTCTTT. Translated: CAWSPLGQEAFF.

V and J are TRBV27 and TRBJ2-3; D not resolved. Looked up from germline, CDR1 is MNHEY and CDR2 is SMNVEV (reference sequence). This CDR3 is 14 amino acids long. The germline V and J ends were trimmed by 3 bases and 4 bases, with 11 bases remaining between them. The CDR3 here is CASSLRRRPDTQYF. The DNA for the CDR3 is TGTGCCAGCAGTTTGCGGCGACGACCAGATACGCAGTATTTT.

This sequence joins TRBV2 and TRBJ2-1; no clear D. The CDR3 sequence is 16 residues long. V was pared by 8 bases and J by 0 bases, with 17 bases between. Germline V gives CDR1 SNHLY, CDR2 FYNNEI. CDR3 DNA sequence: TGTGCCAGCGCCGATAGCTCCCTAAGCTCCTACAATGAGCAGTTCTTC. Translation gives CASADSSLSSYNEQFF.

The CDR3 nucleotides are TGCGCCAGCAGCCAAGTTCAGGGGAATTCACCCCTCCACTTT. Protein sequence: CASSQVQGNSPLHF. The genes are TRBV4-3 and TRBJ1-6; D is perhaps TRBD1 (6 bases). The V gene lost 1 base and the J gene lost 7 bases, with 8 bases spanning the gap. The germline CDR1 and CDR2 sequences are LGHNA and YSLEER. This CDR3 is built from 14 residues.

This sequence joins TRBV5-6 and TRBJ2-3; 7 nucleotides align to TRBD1. Per germline, CDR1 SGHDT and CDR2 YYEEEE. V was pared by 4 bases and J by 4 bases, with 6 bases of the junction left unmatched. CDR3 size: 14 residues. CDR3 residues: CASSLRGSADTQYF. CDR3 in DNA: TGTGCCAGCAGCCTCAGGGGGAGCGCAGATACGCAGTATTTT.

The chain's CDR3 is CASTPRSPGAGHGYTF. Written as DNA, the CDR3 is TGTGCCAGTACCCCACGGAGTCCAGGGGCAGGTCATGGCTACACCTTC. The V gene is TRBV19, the J gene TRBJ1-2, with a tentative D call TRBD1 (6 bases). This CDR3 region has 16 residues. The V end was cut by 7 bases, the J end by 6 bases, with 24 bases between. In germline, CDR1 is LNHDA, CDR2 SQIVND (reference sequence).

The V and J genes are TRBV5-1 and TRBJ1-2; 9 bases are shared with TRBD1. Germline V gene lookup returns CDR1 SGHRS and CDR2 YFSETQ. The junction had 5 bases not matched to a gene; V was cut back by 4 bases and J by 4 bases. CDR3 size: 14 residues. The CDR3 loop is CASSTGQGPYGYTF. CDR3 nucleotides: TGCGCCAGCAGCACCGGACAGGGGCCCTATGGCTACACCTTC. The full variable domain, in which reference TRBV5-1 and TRBJ1-2 provide the parts outside the CDR3, is KAGVTQTPRYLIKTRGQQVTLSCSPISGHRSVSWYQQTPGQGLQFLFEYFSETQRNKGNFPGRFSGRQFSNSRSEMNVSTLELGDSALYLCASSTGQGPYGYTFGSGTRLTVV.

The chain joins TRBV6-5 to TRBJ1-1; D may be TRBD1 (5 bases). Germline CDR1 is MNHEY and CDR2 is SVGAGI. CDR3 length equals 14 residues. Trimming left V 5 bases short and J 1 base short, with 11 bases between. CDR3 residues: CASSPLGGNTEAFF. CDR3 DNA sequence: TGTGCCAGCAGTCCCCTGGGGGGGAACACTGAAGCTTTCTTT.

This rearrangement joins TRBV28 to TRBJ2-1; the D is unclear. V lost 6 bases and J lost 6, with 12 bases in between. This CDR3 contains 13 residues. CDR1 MDHEN and CDR2 SYDVKM come from the germline V gene. This CDR3 reads CASSHTLRNEQFF. CDR3 sequence (DNA): TGTGCCAGCAGCCATACCCTACGCAATGAGCAGTTCTTC. Filled out from reference TRBV28 and TRBJ2-1, the complete variable domain reads DVKVTQSSRYLVKRTGEKVFLECVQDMDHENMFWYRQDPGLGLRLIYFSYDVKMKEKGDIPEGYSVSREKKERFSLILESASTNQTSMYLCASSHTLRNEQFFGPGTRLTVL.

This chain links TRBV2 with TRBJ2-7; the match to TRBD2 covers 7 bases. The germline CDR1 and CDR2 sequences are SNHLY and FYNNEI. V lost 2 bases to trimming and J lost 3 bases; unmatched junction nucleotides: 4. This CDR3 has 14 amino acids. In nucleotides, the CDR3 is TGTGCCAGCAGTGAACTGCGGGGGATCTACGAGCAGTACTTC. It encodes CASSELRGIYEQYF.

This clone was detected only once. The rearrangement links TRBV30 to TRBJ1-2, with TRBD1 identical over 8 bases. Germline CDR1 is GTSNPN and CDR2 is SVGIG (reference sequence). This CDR3 is 14 amino acids long. Germline trimming cut 0 bases from V and 7 bases from J; bases unmatched to any gene: 7. The CDR3 DNA reads TGTGCCTGGAGTGTACGGCAGGGGGCCGGTGGCTACACCTTC. Translating gives CAWSVRQGAGGYTF.

This clone showed up just once. The chain couples TRBV18 to TRBJ2-5, with 11 bases that match TRBD1. Germline values: CDR1 KGHSH, CDR2 LQKENI. The V gene end was trimmed by 1 base and the J gene end by 7 bases; junction bases not matched to a gene: 11. The CDR3 totals 17 residues. This CDR3 reads CASSPRTGGLRAGTQYF. The CDR3 DNA is TGTGCCAGCTCACCACGGACAGGGGGCCTAAGAGCGGGGACCCAGTACTTC.

This rearrangement joins TRBV20-1 to TRBJ1-6; perhaps TRBD1 as D (5 bases). With 3 bases removed from V and 7 bases from J, the gap between germline ends came to 10 bases. Germline V lookup: CDR1 DFQATT, CDR2 SNEGSKA (reference sequence). The CDR3 spans 13 residues. CDR3 loop: CSASQGTNSPLHF. CDR3 in DNA: TGCAGTGCTAGTCAGGGTACGAATTCACCCCTCCACTTT.

CDR3 sequence reads: CASSGQLHSGNTIYF. CDR3 DNA: TGTGCCAGCAGTGGACAGCTTCACTCTGGAAACACCATATATTTT. The chain joins TRBV25-1 to TRBJ1-3; tentatively, D is TRBD1 (5 bases). The CDR3 contains 15 residues. V was cut by 4 bases and J by 0 bases, with 10 bases left in between. Germline loops: CDR1 MGHDK, CDR2 SYGVNS.

The gene calls are TRBV6-2 or TRBV6-3 and TRBJ1-5; 7 nucleotides align to TRBD1. The junction had 6 bases not matched to a gene; V was cut back by 4 bases and J by 3 bases. CDR1 and CDR2 (germline): MNHEY, SVGEGT. The CDR3 has 15 residues. CDR3 in DNA: TGTGCCAGCAGTTCCAACAGGGGTTCCAATCAGCCCCAGCATTTT. It codes for CASSSNRGSNQPQHF.

In this sample, this clone turned up once. V and J are TRBV2 and TRBJ1-2, with TRBD1 identical over 7 bases. Trimming removed 6 bases from V and 5 bases from J; junction bases left unmatched: 12. Germline CDR1 and CDR2: SNHLY and FYNNEI. The CDR3 contains 15 residues. CDR3 coding DNA: TGTGCCAGCAGCCCCCGGACAGGTGTTCCTTATGGCTACACCTTC. As protein: CASSPRTGVPYGYTF.

The sample holds a few counts of this clone. The CDR3 DNA reads TGCAGTGCTAGTGAGACTGGCTTCAATGAGCAGTTCTTC. Encoded protein: CSASETGFNEQFF. The rearrangement joins TRBV20-1 to TRBJ2-1, with no clear D. The CDR3 contains 13 residues. Germline V gene sequence: CDR1 DFQATT, CDR2 SNEGSKA (reference sequence). The V end was cut by 3 bases, the J end by 6 bases, with 12 bases between.

The CDR3 nucleotides read TGTGCCAGCAGTGAAGCGGCAGCCGGGACTAGCGGGAGCTACGAGCAGTACTTC. Residues: CASSEAAAGTSGSYEQYF. The chain uses TRBV6-1 and TRBJ2-7; 14 nucleotides align to TRBD2. Germline CDR1 MNHNS, CDR2 SASEGT. This CDR3 is 18 amino acids long. With 0 bases clipped from V and 3 bases from J, the junction kept 7 bases outside the gene matches.

This sequence joins TRBV15 and TRBJ1-4, with 7 bases fitting TRBD1. With V trimmed by 1 base and J by 6 bases, 8 bases remained unmatched. The length of the CDR3 is 16 residues. In germline, CDR1 is LNHNV, CDR2 YYDKDF (reference sequence). The CDR3, as DNA: TGTGCCACCAGCAGAGCTCCCGGGACAGAGGATGAAAAACTGTTTTTT. This translates into CATSRAPGTEDEKLFF. Full variable domain (outside the CDR3, taken from reference TRBV15 and TRBJ1-4): DAMVIQNPRYQVTQFGKPVTLSCSQTLNHNVMYWYQQKSSQAPKLLFHYYDKDFNNEADTPDNFQSRRPNTSFCFLDIRSPGLGDTAMYLCATSRAPGTEDEKLFFGSGTQLSVL.

The chain recombines TRBV2 with TRBJ2-7; 8 positions agree with TRBD1. With 6 bases clipped from V and 3 bases from J, the junction kept 4 bases outside the gene matches. Germline assignment: CDR1 SNHLY and CDR2 FYNNEI. The CDR3 loop spans 13 amino acids. The DNA for the CDR3 is TGTGCCAGCAGGATGACAGGGGACTACGAGCAGTACTTC. It translates to CASRMTGDYEQYF.

This rearrangement joins TRBV18 to TRBJ1-5; tentative D call: TRBD1 (5 bases). This CDR3 has 14 amino acids. Per the germline V gene, CDR1 is KGHSH and CDR2 is LQKENI. V was cut by 8 bases and J by 6 bases, with 17 bases left in between. The chain's CDR3 is CASTGTEGGQPQHF. CDR3 sequence (DNA): TGTGCCAGCACCGGGACGGAGGGTGGTCAGCCCCAGCATTTT.